This T cell receptor (beta chain) emerged from a study of T cell changes during pregnancy in multiple sclerosis. Assay used: immunoSEQ multiplex PCR; TCRdb lists only in-frame clones, some missing. The top ten hold 1.4% of the sample, which has fewer than 70,000 clones, roughly 89% seen once. The sequencing here drew on peripheral blood, taken in the second trimester of pregnancy. This clonotype was obtained from a female donor with multiple sclerosis, enrolled in a pregnancy study.

CDR3 nucleotide sequence: TGTGCCAGCAGCTCGCCCGGGACAGGGGGCGAGCAGTACTTC. This translates into CASSSPGTGGEQYF. This chain joins TRBV13 and TRBJ2-7; 11 bases agree with TRBD1. Germline CDR1 and CDR2: PRHDT and FYEKMQ (reference sequence). This CDR3 is 14 amino acids long. V dropped 4 bases and J dropped 6; count of bases not matched to a gene: 5.